The 18 T cell receptor beta chains reported below all come from one sample, sequenced in a study of T cells in Graves' hyperthyroidism and ophthalmopathy. What was amplified from RNA transcripts were TCR beta CDR3 regions. Researchers ran a first-round RT-PCR on the TCR CDR3 using the HTBI primer set. TCRdb passed the multiplex PCR reads through MiXCR, listing each CDR3 protein once. Counted here are under 800,000 distinct CDR3 sequences, about 14% occurring once; the ten biggest clones make up roughly a tenth. The source material was blood. The receptors come from a young woman with Graves' hyperthyroidism.

The chain couples TRBV29-1 to TRBJ1-1; TRBD1 agrees at 8 bases. In germline, CDR1 is SQVTM, CDR2 ANQGSEA. CDR3 length: 17 residues. With V trimmed by 4 bases and J by 1 base, 14 bases remained unmatched. CDR3 sequence: CSVADTGGIYRNTEAFF. The CDR3 bases are TGCAGCGTTGCAGATACAGGGGGTATTTATCGGAACACTGAAGCTTTCTTT.

Many counts were recorded for this clonotype. The chain carries TRBV28 and TRBJ2-1; 9 nucleotides match TRBD1. The CDR3 runs to 16 residues. Germline loops: CDR1 MDHEN, CDR2 SYDVKM. After removal of 8 bases from V and 6 bases from J, the junction contained 14 bases not matched to a gene. The DNA for the CDR3 is TGTGCCAGCGTCTACAGGGGGCTCGGACTAGTCAATGAGCAGTTCTTC. This sequence encodes CASVYRGLGLVNEQFF.

This clonotype was seen repeatedly, ten times or more. The chain joins TRBV27 to TRBJ1-2; D unclear. This CDR3 region has 16 residues. The germline V gene has CDR1 MNHEY and CDR2 SMNVEV (reference sequence). The V end lost 8 bases, the J end lost 3 bases, and 22 bases lay between the germline ends. The CDR3: CASAVLLWQRYYGYTF. The CDR3 region has the DNA TGTGCCAGCGCAGTTCTCTTGTGGCAGCGCTACTATGGCTACACCTTC.

The CDR3 bases are TGCGCCAGCAGCCAAGAGTCGTGGGTCCCCACTGAAGCTTTCTTT. Protein sequence: CASSQESWVPTEAFF. J is TRBJ1-1 and V is TRBV4-3; D remains ambiguous. Germline CDR1 is LGHNA and CDR2 is YSLEER. There are 15 residues in the CDR3. With 0 bases removed from V and 4 bases from J, the gap between germline ends came to 12 bases.

This clonotype came up many times. The chain uses TRBV20-1 and TRBJ2-1; no definite D call. CDR1 and CDR2 (germline): DFQATT, SNEGSKA (reference sequence). V lost 0 bases to trimming and J lost 7 bases, with 16 bases between them. The CDR3 runs 15 residues. CDR3 in amino acids: CSARDWAKQRNEQFF. The CDR3 bases are TGCAGTGCTAGAGATTGGGCGAAGCAGCGAAATGAGCAGTTCTTC.

This clonotype appeared a few times. V gene TRBV9 combines with J gene TRBJ2-5, with 10 bases that match TRBD2. The CDR3 contains 16 residues. Germline CDR1 and CDR2: SGDLS and YYNGEE. With 0 bases clipped from V and 4 bases from J, the junction kept 6 bases outside the gene matches. CDR3 DNA sequence: TGTGCCAGCAGCGTAGCAGCGGGAGGGCCAGGAGAGACCCAGTACTTC. Protein product: CASSVAAGGPGETQYF.

This clonotype was counted ten times or more. This chain links TRBV3-1 with TRBJ2-4; 7 nucleotides agree with TRBD1. V gave up 3 bases and J gave up 2 bases; unmatched junction bases: 10. Germline V gene lookup returns CDR1 LGHDT and CDR2 YNNKEL (reference sequence). The CDR3 is made up of 17 amino acids. The CDR3 coding sequence is TGTGCCAGCAGCCACAACCCGGGACAGTCAACCAAAAACATTCAGTACTTC. Its protein product is CASSHNPGQSTKNIQYF.

This clonotype was detected many times. The chain couples TRBV6-4 to TRBJ2-2; D might be TRBD2 (6 bases). Germline V gives CDR1 MRHNA, CDR2 SNTAGT. V was trimmed by 3 bases and J by 0 bases, leaving 8 bases between them. The CDR3 has 15 residues. The CDR3 loop is CASSEGGPNTGELFF. The CDR3 coding sequence is TGTGCCAGCAGTGAGGGAGGCCCGAACACCGGGGAGCTGTTTTTT.

This rearrangement joins TRBV6-9 to TRBJ2-1; TRBD1 agrees at 9 bases. Looked up from germline, CDR1 is MNHGY and CDR2 is SVAAGI. CDR3 length: 17 residues. The V segment lost 3 bases and the J segment 2 bases; nucleotides outside the gene matches: 8. The CDR3 sequence: CASSYGRTGAPYNEQFF. The CDR3 DNA reads TGTGCCAGCAGTTACGGACGGACAGGGGCCCCCTACAATGAGCAGTTCTTC.

This clonotype was detected many times. The V call is TRBV27, the J call TRBJ1-1, with 10 positions matching TRBD1. The CDR3 is made up of 14 amino acids. CDR1 MNHEY and CDR2 SMNVEV come from the germline V gene (reference sequence). The trim removed 1 base at V and 5 bases at J, leaving 1 base unmatched. The CDR3 sequence is CASSLWDRGTEAFF. DNA for the CDR3: TGTGCCAGCAGTTTATGGGACAGGGGTACTGAAGCTTTCTTT.

This clonotype appeared a few times. V gene TRBV7-9 combines with J gene TRBJ2-7; a weak D match, TRBD2 (6 bases). The CDR3 is 18 residues long. V dropped 1 base and J dropped 3 bases, with 22 bases sitting between them. Germline V CDR1 and CDR2: SEHNR, FQNEAQ (reference sequence). The CDR3: CASSLEVSGLITNYEQYF. The CDR3 nucleotides are TGTGCCAGCAGCTTAGAAGTTTCAGGACTAATCACCAACTACGAGCAGTACTTC.

A few counts support this clonotype. The rearrangement links TRBV7-8 to TRBJ2-5, with TRBD2 matching 7 bases. CDR1 and CDR2 (germline): SGHVS, FQNEAQ. The length of the CDR3 is 18 residues. The J segment lost 5 bases and the V segment lost 5 bases, leaving 20 bases of the junction unmatched. CDR3 protein: CASSAGTWTRAQEETQYF. In DNA form, the CDR3 reads TGTGCCAGCAGCGCCGGAACATGGACTAGGGCCCAAGAGGAGACCCAGTACTTC.

This clonotype came up many times. The chain carries TRBV11-3 and TRBJ2-1; TRBD2 agrees at 9 bases. With V trimmed by 1 base and J by 9 bases, 7 bases remained unmatched. The CDR3 consists of 15 residues. Germline values: CDR1 SGHNT, CDR2 YENEEA. CDR3 loop: CASSLGGRDGSEQFF. Here the CDR3 DNA reads TGTGCCAGCAGCTTAGGCGGGAGGGACGGGAGTGAGCAGTTCTTC.

This clonotype has ten or more counts. The chain uses TRBV2 and TRBJ1-6; unclear D gene. This CDR3 is 13 amino acids long. The ends were cut back, 5 bases at V and 6 bases at J, with 8 bases in the middle. Germline CDR1 and CDR2: SNHLY and FYNNEI. The CDR3 loop is CASSNELNSPLHF. CDR3 nucleotide sequence: TGTGCCAGCAGTAATGAGCTTAATTCACCCCTCCACTTT.

J is TRBJ1-6 and V is TRBV27; 9 bases align to TRBD1. Per the germline V gene, CDR1 is MNHEY and CDR2 is SMNVEV (reference sequence). V trimming: 5 bases; J trimming: 9 bases; junction bases outside the gene matches: 17. CDR3 length: 18 residues. CDR3 sequence (DNA): TGTGCCAGCAGTCCGCGACCCTACAGAGACAGGGGGGTTTCACCCCTCCACTTT. As protein: CASSPRPYRDRGVSPLHF.

This clonotype was observed at least ten times. The J gene is TRBJ2-3, the V gene TRBV15; 7 positions match TRBD2. Germline V CDR1 and CDR2: LNHNV, YYDKDF (reference sequence). After removal of 5 bases from V and 1 base from J, the junction contained 9 bases not matched to a gene. The CDR3 is made up of 16 amino acids. CDR3 amino acids: CATSFSLAEGTDTQYF. In DNA, the CDR3 is TGTGCCACCAGCTTTTCTCTAGCGGAAGGCACAGATACGCAGTATTTT.

This clonotype was seen at least ten times. The chain combines TRBV28 with TRBJ2-4; D gene uncertain. CDR3 length equals 13 residues. Trimming left V 7 bases short and J 0 bases short, with 7 bases between. Germline values: CDR1 MDHEN, CDR2 SYDVKM. The CDR3 sequence: CASNRRAKNIQYF. The CDR3 DNA sequence: TGTGCCAGCAATCGTCGAGCCAAAAACATTCAGTACTTC.

This clonotype was recorded at least ten times. V and J are TRBV5-6 and TRBJ2-7; TRBD1 matches at 7 bases. Germline values: CDR1 SGHDT, CDR2 YYEEEE. J gave up 2 bases and V 5 bases, and 13 bases lay outside the gene matches. CDR3 length equals 16 residues. In nucleotides, the CDR3 is TGTGCCAGCAGAGAGATCGGGACAGCGTCCACCTACGAGCAGTACTTC. Translated: CASREIGTASTYEQYF.